The T cell receptor (beta chain) described here comes from a study of CD8+CD57+ T cells in acquired aplastic anemia. This CDR3 comprises 16 residues. The V gene end was trimmed by 4 bases and the J gene end by 3 bases; junction bases not matched to a gene: 10. Per germline, CDR1 SGHAT and CDR2 FQDESV (reference sequence). Genomic DNA served as template for TCR beta VDJ and CDR3 profiling. MiXCR, run by TCRdb on the reads, gives a single entry per CDR3 protein. The sample has 150,000 to 200,000 distinct CDR3 sequences, around 48% seen once. It was patients with CD8+CD57+ cell expansion by flow cytometry who were chosen for sequencing.

The gene calls are TRBV11-1 and TRBJ2-7; TRBD1 matches at 9 bases. Input material: sorted CD4+, CD8+, or CD8+CD57+ T cells (not recorded which) from PBMCs. This TCR was recovered from a human donor with aplastic anemia. CDR3 in amino acids: CASSSSRDRAVYEQYF. The CDR3 coding sequence is TGTGCCAGCAGCTCCAGTCGGGACAGGGCAGTCTACGAGCAGTACTTC. The whole variable domain, remainder taken from reference TRBV11-1 and TRBJ2-7, is EAEVAQSPRYKITEKSQAVAFWCDPISGHATLYWYRQILGQGPELLVQFQDESVVDDSQLPKDRFSAERLKGVDSTLKIQPAELGDSAMYLCASSSSRDRAVYEQYFGPGTRLTVT.